These T cell receptor beta chains were read from a single sample in a study of T cell repertoires in cytomegalovirus infection. TCRdb processed the reads anew with MiXCR; each CDR3 protein has one entry. The sample comprises hundreds of thousands of distinct CDR3 sequences, around 9.1% of which are singletons, and 2.5% rests with the top ten. Material for sequencing was PBMCs. These receptors were collected from a human donor in good health (CMV status not recorded). Some clones in this sample may be carry-over from other donors' samples. Both conserved end residues are part of each CDR3. Fields, in order: D gene, V gene, J gene, clone size, CDR3 DNA, CDR3 protein. D genes are given only for firm matches. Clone size is given for some rows only: seen once, a few or many times, or a class if the clone is expanded.

d_call: -; v_call: TRBV28; j_call: TRBJ2-1; clone_size: many; cdr3_nt: TGTGCCAGCAGTGAAGATGAGCAGTTCTTC; cdr3_aa: CASSEDEQFF
d_call: -; v_call: TRBV7-8; j_call: TRBJ1-5; clone_size: many; cdr3_nt: TGTGCCAGCAGCTTACCGTCATTTAGCAATCAGCCCCAGCATTTT; cdr3_aa: CASSLPSFSNQPQHF
d_call: TRBD1; v_call: TRBV5-1; j_call: TRBJ2-7; clone_size: few; cdr3_nt: TGCGCCAGCAGCTGGCTCCTCCGGGACAGGGGGCAGTTCTCCTACGAGCAGTACTTC; cdr3_aa: CASSWLLRDRGQFSYEQYF
d_call: TRBD1; v_call: TRBV28; j_call: TRBJ2-5; clone_size: many; cdr3_nt: TGTGCCAGCAGCGAAGGGACAGTTCCACGACGACAAGAGACCCAGTACTTC; cdr3_aa: CASSEGTVPRRQETQYF
d_call: -; v_call: TRBV7-9; j_call: TRBJ2-2; clone_size: many; cdr3_nt: TGTGCCAGCAGCTTAGAGATCGCGGTCACCGGGGAGCTGTTTTTT; cdr3_aa: CASSLEIAVTGELFF
d_call: -; v_call: TRBV29-1; j_call: TRBJ1-5; clone_size: many; cdr3_nt: TGCAGCGTTGAATCAGATAGCAATCAGCCCCAGCATTTT; cdr3_aa: CSVESDSNQPQHF
d_call: -; v_call: TRBV7-3; j_call: TRBJ2-3; clone_size: many; cdr3_nt: TGTGCCAGCAGCTCTTGGCAGGGGAAGCAGTATTTT; cdr3_aa: CASSSWQGKQYF
d_call: TRBD1; v_call: TRBV10-3; j_call: TRBJ1-2; clone_size: -; cdr3_nt: TGTGCCATTAACCGGGACAGGGAGAATGTCTACACCTTC; cdr3_aa: CAINRDRENVYTF
d_call: TRBD1; v_call: TRBV7-9; j_call: TRBJ2-7; clone_size: many; cdr3_nt: TGTGCCAGCAGCTGGAAAGGACAGGGCAAAGACGAGCAGTACTTC; cdr3_aa: CASSWKGQGKDEQYF
d_call: -; v_call: TRBV20-1; j_call: TRBJ2-2; clone_size: many; cdr3_nt: TGCAGTGCTACTCGGACGGACAACACCGGGGAGCTGTTTTTT; cdr3_aa: CSATRTDNTGELFF
d_call: -; v_call: TRBV4-1; j_call: TRBJ1-1; clone_size: many; cdr3_nt: TGCGCCAGCAGCCAAGAGCGAAGGAGCACTGAAGCTTTCTTT; cdr3_aa: CASSQERRSTEAFF
d_call: TRBD1; v_call: TRBV6-6; j_call: TRBJ1-6; clone_size: few; cdr3_nt: TGTGCCAGCAGTACTACAGGGGGAAGGGGGAATAATTCACCCCTCCACTTT; cdr3_aa: CASSTTGGRGNNSPLHF
d_call: TRBD2; v_call: TRBV19; j_call: TRBJ2-2; clone_size: -; cdr3_nt: TGTGCCAGTAGTTCTAGCGGCAACACCGGGGAGCTGTTTTTT; cdr3_aa: CASSSSGNTGELFF
d_call: -; v_call: TRBV20-1; j_call: TRBJ1-5; clone_size: many; cdr3_nt: TGCAGTGCCCCGGGTGACTCCAATCAGCCCCAGCATTTT; cdr3_aa: CSAPGDSNQPQHF
d_call: TRBD1; v_call: TRBV6-1; j_call: TRBJ1-1; clone_size: many; cdr3_nt: TGTGCCAGCAGTGCCGGACAGGGGTTCACTGAAGCTTTCTTT; cdr3_aa: CASSAGQGFTEAFF
d_call: -; v_call: TRBV7-6; j_call: TRBJ2-1; clone_size: few; cdr3_nt: TGTGCCAGCAGCTTAGAGGCGGACTACTTTTCTGAGCAGTTCTTC; cdr3_aa: CASSLEADYFSEQFF
d_call: -; v_call: TRBV20-1; j_call: TRBJ1-5; clone_size: many; cdr3_nt: TGCAGTGCTAGAGTCCCCAGTAGCAATCAGCCCCAGCATTTT; cdr3_aa: CSARVPSSNQPQHF
d_call: -; v_call: TRBV20-1; j_call: TRBJ1-1; clone_size: -; cdr3_nt: TGCAGTGCTAGTGGGCAGGTCCCCGGATGGGAAGCTTTCTTT; cdr3_aa: CSASGQVPGWEAFF
d_call: -; v_call: TRBV20-1; j_call: TRBJ2-5; clone_size: few; cdr3_nt: TGCAGTGCTAGAGGGCCGGGGAGTCGAGAGACCCAGTACTTC; cdr3_aa: CSARGPGSRETQYF
d_call: TRBD1; v_call: TRBV20-1; j_call: TRBJ1-4; clone_size: many; cdr3_nt: TGCAGTGCTATCCCAGGGGGCGGGGATGAAAAACTGTTTTTT; cdr3_aa: CSAIPGGGDEKLFF
d_call: TRBD1; v_call: TRBV10-3; j_call: TRBJ2-1; clone_size: many; cdr3_nt: TGTGCCATCAGTACTACAGGGGGCTTGTACAATGAGCAGTTCTTC; cdr3_aa: CAISTTGGLYNEQFF
d_call: -; v_call: TRBV20-1; j_call: TRBJ1-4; clone_size: few; cdr3_nt: TGCAGTGCTAGAACGGGCGCCGGTGGGGAAAAACTGTTTTTT; cdr3_aa: CSARTGAGGEKLFF
d_call: -; v_call: TRBV28; j_call: TRBJ1-1; clone_size: few; cdr3_nt: TGTGCCAGCAGGCCCCCGGGGAATCCTGAAGCTTTCTTT; cdr3_aa: CASRPPGNPEAFF
d_call: TRBD2; v_call: TRBV4-1; j_call: TRBJ2-5; clone_size: many; cdr3_nt: TGCGCCAGCAGCCAAGTTACACCCCCGGCGGGGGGCCAACAAGAGACCCAGTACTTC; cdr3_aa: CASSQVTPPAGGQQETQYF
d_call: TRBD1; v_call: TRBV28; j_call: TRBJ1-2; clone_size: few; cdr3_nt: TGTGCCAGCAGTACCGGGACAGGGGTAGGTGGCTACACCTTC; cdr3_aa: CASSTGTGVGGYTF
d_call: -; v_call: TRBV5-5; j_call: TRBJ1-1; clone_size: many; cdr3_nt: TGTGCCAGCAGCTTAGGGGTTGTGGGCACTGAAGCTTTCTTT; cdr3_aa: CASSLGVVGTEAFF
d_call: TRBD2; v_call: TRBV29-1; j_call: TRBJ2-1; clone_size: many; cdr3_nt: TGCAGCGTTGAAGGGACCAGCGGGGGTAACTACAATGAGCAGTTCTTC; cdr3_aa: CSVEGTSGGNYNEQFF
d_call: -; v_call: TRBV28; j_call: TRBJ2-1; clone_size: many; cdr3_nt: TGTGCCAGCAGTCCTCGGACAGCCCCGATTTACAATGAGCAGTTCTTC; cdr3_aa: CASSPRTAPIYNEQFF
d_call: TRBD2; v_call: TRBV6-5; j_call: TRBJ2-6; clone_size: -; cdr3_nt: TGTGCCAGCAGTTACTGGGGGGGGACCCTATCTGGGGCCAACGTCCTGACTTTC; cdr3_aa: CASSYWGGTLSGANVLTF
d_call: TRBD2; v_call: TRBV20-1; j_call: TRBJ2-5; clone_size: few; cdr3_nt: TGCAGTGCTCCCCCGGGGCTAGCGGGGGGTACTATCCAAGAGACCCAGTACTTC; cdr3_aa: CSAPPGLAGGTIQETQYF
d_call: -; v_call: TRBV6-2/TRBV6-3; j_call: TRBJ1-5; clone_size: many; cdr3_nt: TGTGCCAGCAGTTACTCCCCTACGACATATCCCCAGCATTTT; cdr3_aa: CASSYSPTTYPQHF
d_call: -; v_call: TRBV7-2; j_call: TRBJ1-1; clone_size: few; cdr3_nt: TGTGCCAGCAGCTTAAGGCGCAGGGATAACACTGAAGCTTTCTTT; cdr3_aa: CASSLRRRDNTEAFF
d_call: -; v_call: TRBV2; j_call: TRBJ1-5; clone_size: -; cdr3_nt: TGTGCCAGCAGTGAAGCACGGGGGGGAGGGGTGAGCAATCAGCCCCAGCATTTT; cdr3_aa: CASSEARGGGVSNQPQHF
d_call: -; v_call: TRBV7-8; j_call: TRBJ2-5; clone_size: many; cdr3_nt: TGTGCCAGCAGCTTTTCAGGGGTAGAGACCCAGTACTTC; cdr3_aa: CASSFSGVETQYF
d_call: -; v_call: TRBV7-2; j_call: TRBJ2-7; clone_size: many; cdr3_nt: TGTGCCAGCAGCTTACAGGATTTGTCCTACGAGCAGTACTTC; cdr3_aa: CASSLQDLSYEQYF
d_call: -; v_call: TRBV6-5; j_call: TRBJ1-6; clone_size: many; cdr3_nt: TGTGCCAGCAGCCCCGTGGTTCGATATTCACCCCTCCACTTT; cdr3_aa: CASSPVVRYSPLHF
d_call: TRBD1; v_call: TRBV19; j_call: TRBJ2-2; clone_size: few; cdr3_nt: TGTGCCAGTAGAGTCACAGGGGGACCAACCGGGGAGCTGTTTTTT; cdr3_aa: CASRVTGGPTGELFF
d_call: TRBD2; v_call: TRBV20-1; j_call: TRBJ2-1; clone_size: few; cdr3_nt: TGCAGTGCTAGAATGGGGGGGGGTTACAATGAGCAGTTCTTC; cdr3_aa: CSARMGGGYNEQFF
d_call: TRBD1; v_call: TRBV27; j_call: TRBJ1-1; clone_size: -; cdr3_nt: TGTGCCAGCAGTTTAGGAGGGGGCGGTGGAGCTTTCTTT; cdr3_aa: CASSLGGGGGAFF
d_call: TRBD1; v_call: TRBV19; j_call: TRBJ2-1; clone_size: -; cdr3_nt: TGTGCCAGTAGTATGGTCGGGACAGGGGCAAATGAGCAGTTCTTC; cdr3_aa: CASSMVGTGANEQFF
d_call: -; v_call: TRBV3-1; j_call: TRBJ2-7; clone_size: -; cdr3_nt: TGTGCCAGCAGCCAAGGGCTATACGAGCAGTACTTC; cdr3_aa: CASSQGLYEQYF
d_call: TRBD1; v_call: TRBV7-2; j_call: TRBJ2-5; clone_size: many; cdr3_nt: TGTGCCAGCAGCTTTCACCGGGACAGGGATTTTCAAGAGACCCAGTACTTC; cdr3_aa: CASSFHRDRDFQETQYF
d_call: TRBD1; v_call: TRBV6-2/TRBV6-3; j_call: TRBJ1-5; clone_size: many; cdr3_nt: TGTGCCAGCAGTGAAGGACAGGGGGCGAAGGTATATCGCAATCAGCCCCAGCATTTT; cdr3_aa: CASSEGQGAKVYRNQPQHF
d_call: -; v_call: TRBV7-9; j_call: TRBJ1-2; clone_size: many; cdr3_nt: TGTGCCAGCAGCTCCGGGACTAACTATGGCTACACCTTC; cdr3_aa: CASSSGTNYGYTF
d_call: TRBD2; v_call: TRBV9; j_call: TRBJ2-3; clone_size: -; cdr3_nt: TGTGCCAGCAGCTTGCGGACTAGCGGGAAGAGAGATACGCAGTATTTT; cdr3_aa: CASSLRTSGKRDTQYF
d_call: -; v_call: TRBV6-6; j_call: TRBJ2-3; clone_size: many; cdr3_nt: TGTGCCAGCAGCCGTGTGGTAACGAGTAGCACAGATACGCAGTATTTT; cdr3_aa: CASSRVVTSSTDTQYF
d_call: -; v_call: TRBV7-8; j_call: TRBJ2-1; clone_size: many; cdr3_nt: TGTGCCAGCAGCTTAGTTTGGGCAGGGACCTACAATGAGCAGTTCTTC; cdr3_aa: CASSLVWAGTYNEQFF
d_call: -; v_call: TRBV28; j_call: TRBJ1-5; clone_size: many; cdr3_nt: TGTGCCAGCAGTTTTTACCAGGCGATTCCGGAGCCCCAGCATTTT; cdr3_aa: CASSFYQAIPEPQHF
d_call: -; v_call: TRBV5-1; j_call: TRBJ1-2; clone_size: -; cdr3_nt: TGCGCCAGCAGCTTGCGGCCGGACTCGGCGGGCTACACCTTC; cdr3_aa: CASSLRPDSAGYTF
d_call: TRBD2; v_call: TRBV6-2/TRBV6-3; j_call: TRBJ2-3; clone_size: -; cdr3_nt: TGTGCCACTACAAGGATGACCCCCGGGACTAGCGGGGCTAGGACAGATACGCAGTATTTT; cdr3_aa: CATTRMTPGTSGARTDTQYF
d_call: -; v_call: TRBV5-4; j_call: TRBJ1-1; clone_size: many; cdr3_nt: TGTGCCAGCAACACTTTCGGGTACACTGAAGCTTTCTTT; cdr3_aa: CASNTFGYTEAFF
d_call: TRBD1; v_call: TRBV10-2; j_call: TRBJ1-2; clone_size: many; cdr3_nt: TGCGCCAGCGGTGACAGGGGCTACGCTGGCTACACCTTC; cdr3_aa: CASGDRGYAGYTF
d_call: TRBD1; v_call: TRBV6-2/TRBV6-3; j_call: TRBJ1-1; clone_size: many; cdr3_nt: TGTGCCAGCAGTGGGCAGGGGGCCTCGTGGAACACTGAAGCTTTCTTT; cdr3_aa: CASSGQGASWNTEAFF
d_call: -; v_call: TRBV20-1; j_call: TRBJ1-2; clone_size: few; cdr3_nt: TGCAGTGCTAGGCAGGGCCCCGACGGGGGCTACACCTTC; cdr3_aa: CSARQGPDGGYTF
d_call: -; v_call: TRBV20-1; j_call: TRBJ2-1; clone_size: many; cdr3_nt: TGCAGTGCTAGGGCCGGGGGAAATTACAATGAGCAGTTCTTC; cdr3_aa: CSARAGGNYNEQFF
d_call: -; v_call: TRBV27; j_call: TRBJ2-2; clone_size: many; cdr3_nt: TGTGCCAGCAGCTCCGGGCTCGCGGAGCTGTTTTTT; cdr3_aa: CASSSGLAELFF
d_call: -; v_call: TRBV5-1; j_call: TRBJ1-6; clone_size: many; cdr3_nt: TGCGCCAGCAGAAGCTCCTATAATTCACCCCTCCACTTT; cdr3_aa: CASRSSYNSPLHF
d_call: -; v_call: TRBV6-6; j_call: TRBJ2-1; clone_size: many; cdr3_nt: TGTGCCAGCAGTTTCCGGGGATACAATGAGCAGTTCTTC; cdr3_aa: CASSFRGYNEQFF
d_call: TRBD1; v_call: TRBV7-6; j_call: TRBJ2-1; clone_size: many; cdr3_nt: TGTGCCAGCAGTACACCGGGACAGGGCTCCTACAATGAGCAGTTCTTC; cdr3_aa: CASSTPGQGSYNEQFF